This entry lists 22 T cell receptor beta chains sequenced from one sample in a study of blood T cell repertoires in COVID-19. Using immunoSEQ multiplex PCR, the repertoire was profiled, and TCRdb retains in-frame clones only, with some absent. The table includes 200,000 to 250,000 clones, 80% to 90% detected once. Sequenced input: PBMCs or T cells enriched from blood (not recorded which). Receptor source: a middle-aged woman with acute COVID-19.

There are a few counts of this clone. V and J are TRBV7-8 and TRBJ2-2; TRBD2 matches at 7 bases. Germline CDR1 reads SGHVS; CDR2 reads FQNEAQ. V shed 2 bases and J 5 bases; nucleotides not matched to a gene: 14. The CDR3 sequence is 18 residues long. CDR3 amino acids: CASSLWQFGGGRTGELFF. CDR3 DNA sequence: TGTGCCAGCAGCTTATGGCAATTTGGGGGAGGGCGTACCGGGGAGCTGTTTTTT. Combining the CDR3 with reference TRBV7-8 and TRBJ2-2 gives the whole variable domain GAGVSQSPRYKVAKRGQDVALRCDPISGHVSLFWYQQALGQGPEFLTYFQNEAQLDKSGLPSDRFFAERPEGSVSTLKIQRTQQEDSAVYLCASSLWQFGGGRTGELFFGEGSRLTVL.

This chain uses TRBV29-1 with TRBJ2-1; 8 positions match TRBD2. The CDR3 has 16 residues. CDR1 SQVTM and CDR2 ANQGSEA come from the germline V gene. V lost 4 bases and J lost 3; bases outside the gene matches: 11. CDR3 in amino acids: CSVGSAREVIYNEQFF. The CDR3 DNA follows: TGCAGCGTTGGATCGGCGCGGGAGGTAATCTACAATGAGCAGTTCTTC.

CDR3 residues: CASSSLTQVKSYNEQFF. The DNA for the CDR3 is TGTGCCAGTAGTTCTCTAACCCAGGTGAAATCCTACAATGAGCAGTTCTTC. The rearrangement links TRBV19 to TRBJ2-1; D not certain. Germline-derived CDR1 and CDR2 are LNHDA and SQIVND (reference sequence). With 5 bases removed from V and 1 base from J, the gap between germline ends came to 18 bases. This CDR3 spans 17 amino acids.

The chain is built from TRBV28 and TRBJ2-2; TRBD1 is a possible D gene (7 bases). Per the germline V gene, CDR1 is MDHEN and CDR2 is SYDVKM. V lost 1 base and J lost 0, with 21 bases in between. The CDR3 consists of 20 residues. The CDR3 spells CASSLFSRWQGGSNTGELFF. CDR3 bases: TGTGCCAGCAGTTTATTCTCCAGGTGGCAGGGGGGCTCGAACACCGGGGAGCTGTTTTTT.

V and J are TRBV3-1 (or the pseudogene TRBV3-2) and TRBJ2-1; TRBD2 agrees at 8 bases. V was clipped by 4 bases and J by 2 bases; unmatched bases: 4. The CDR3 extends over 15 amino acids. From germline, CDR1 is LGHDT and CDR2 YNNKEL (reference sequence). As DNA, the CDR3 is TGTGCCAGCAGCCTGGGACTAGGGACCTACAATGAGCAGTTCTTC. It translates to CASSLGLGTYNEQFF.

V and J are TRBV5-6 and TRBJ1-6, with 8 bases matching TRBD1. The CDR3 is 15 amino acids. With V trimmed by 0 bases and J by 5 bases, 1 base remained unmatched. Germline-derived CDR1 and CDR2 are SGHDT and YYEEEE. Here the CDR3 reads CASSLVDRDNSPLHF. The CDR3 nucleotides are TGTGCCAGCAGCTTGGTGGACAGGGATAATTCACCCCTCCACTTT.

The rearrangement joins TRBV28 to TRBJ1-2, with 8 bases that match TRBD1. This CDR3 spans 15 amino acids. The germline V gene has CDR1 MDHEN and CDR2 SYDVKM. The trim removed 6 bases at V and 7 bases at J, leaving 13 bases unmatched. The DNA of the CDR3 is TGTGCCAGCAGCGAACGGACAGGGAACGCTGGTGGCTACACCTTC. Encoded protein: CASSERTGNAGGYTF.

V and J are TRBV7-9 and TRBJ2-1; the D is unclear. Germline V gene lookup returns CDR1 SEHNR and CDR2 FQNEAQ (reference sequence). The CDR3 is made up of 14 amino acids. Between the trimmed V and J ends, which lost 2 bases and 7 bases, there was a span of 12 bases. CDR3 DNA: TGTGCCAGCAGCTTAAGTACTCCCCGGAATGAGCAGTTCTTC. Protein product: CASSLSTPRNEQFF.

V gene TRBV20-1 combines with J gene TRBJ2-3; tentative D call: TRBD2 (5 bases). Germline lookup yields CDR1 DFQATT and CDR2 SNEGSKA (reference sequence). V gave up 3 bases and J gave up 4 bases, with 8 bases separating them. The CDR3 contains 12 residues. The CDR3 protein is CSASSDSDTQYF. Here the CDR3 DNA reads TGCAGTGCTAGTAGCGATTCAGATACGCAGTATTTT.

V gene TRBV6-9 combines with J gene TRBJ2-4; TRBD1 aligns across 10 bases. V lost 6 bases and J lost 3; bases outside the gene matches: 20. CDR1 and CDR2 from the germline V gene are MNHGY and SVAAGI. The CDR3 runs to 20 residues. The CDR3 sequence: CASSPTDRGLRWGGKNIQYF. The CDR3 coding sequence is TGTGCCAGCAGCCCAACCGACAGGGGGCTCCGGTGGGGGGGCAAAAACATTCAGTACTTC.

The rearrangement joins TRBV5-1 to TRBJ1-2, with D maybe TRBD1 (6 bases). CDR3 length equals 12 residues. Trimming removed 5 bases from V and 4 bases from J, with 9 bases in between. The V gene's germline CDR1 is SGHRS and CDR2 YFSETQ. The CDR3 region has the DNA TGCGCCAGCAGTTGGGACACCTATGGCTACACCTTC. It encodes CASSWDTYGYTF.

This clone was found a few times. The rearrangement joins TRBV18 to TRBJ2-3; a possible D gene is TRBD2 (5 bases). V was pared by 1 base and J by 0 bases, with 14 bases between. This CDR3 is built from 17 residues. Germline CDR1 is KGHSH and CDR2 is LQKENI. The CDR3 spells CASSPLPPQRSTDTQYF. The CDR3 bases are TGTGCCAGCTCACCACTTCCCCCCCAGCGGAGCACAGATACGCAGTATTTT.

This clone was observed once. The rearrangement joins TRBV14 to TRBJ2-5; possible D gene TRBD2, 5 bases. The CDR3 spans 13 residues. V gave up 4 bases and J gave up 9 bases, with 15 bases separating them. The germline V gene has CDR1 SGHDN and CDR2 FVKESK. This chain's CDR3 is CASSPQPHGAQYF. CDR3 coding DNA: TGTGCCAGCAGCCCTCAGCCCCACGGGGCCCAGTACTTC.

The CDR3 here is CASSLGLAGGQNIQYF. The CDR3 nucleotides read TGCGCCAGCAGCTTGGGATTGGCGGGGGGTCAAAACATTCAGTACTTC. The genes are TRBV5-1 and TRBJ2-4, with TRBD2 matching 8 bases. The CDR3 is 16 amino acids. Germline CDR1 reads SGHRS; CDR2 reads YFSETQ. J gave up 5 bases and V 0 bases, and 7 bases lay outside the gene matches.

The gene calls are TRBV13 and TRBJ2-7; D perhaps matches TRBD2 (6 bases). Germline CDR1 and CDR2: PRHDT and FYEKMQ (reference sequence). This CDR3 is built from 14 residues. V shed 0 bases and J shed 5 bases, with 11 bases lying between them. In nucleotides, the CDR3 is TGTGCCAGCAGCTTAGGGCGCCGGGGGAACGAGCAGTACTTC. Its protein product is CASSLGRRGNEQYF.

This chain joins TRBV5-6 and TRBJ1-2; 8 bases align to TRBD1. Per the germline V gene, CDR1 is SGHDT and CDR2 is YYEEEE. The CDR3 contains 14 residues. J was trimmed by 2 bases and V by 0 bases; bases with no gene match: 0. CDR3 DNA: TGTGCCAGCAGCTTGGGACAGGGGAACTATGGCTACACCTTC. Protein sequence: CASSLGQGNYGYTF.

J is TRBJ2-7 and V is TRBV7-6; 7 bases map to TRBD2. This CDR3 region has 17 residues. V dropped 5 bases and J dropped 0; count of bases not matched to a gene: 13. Germline CDR1 and CDR2: SGHVS and FNYEAQ. CDR3 coding DNA: TGTGCCAGCAGCAAAGTGGGGGGGTTAATGTTCTCCTACGAGCAGTACTTC. Encoded protein: CASSKVGGLMFSYEQYF.

The genes are TRBV2 and TRBJ2-2; 7 bases match TRBD2. The ends lost 7 bases at V and 1 base at J; junction bases unmatched: 3. Germline assignment: CDR1 SNHLY and CDR2 FYNNEI. This CDR3 comprises 14 residues. This chain's CDR3 is CASTLAENTGELFF. The CDR3 nucleotides are TGTGCCAGCACCCTAGCGGAGAACACCGGGGAGCTGTTTTTT.

CDR3 coding DNA: TGTGCCAGCAGTTTGAGGCTAGCGGGAGGGATTGCGGGCACAGATACGCAGTATTTT. Translating gives CASSLRLAGGIAGTDTQYF. The chain uses TRBV28 and TRBJ2-3, with 12 bases lining up with TRBD2. V was clipped by 3 bases and J by 1 base; unmatched bases: 11. This CDR3 has 19 amino acids. Germline lookup yields CDR1 MDHEN and CDR2 SYDVKM. The whole variable domain, filled in from reference TRBV28 and TRBJ2-3, reads DVKVTQSSRYLVKRTGEKVFLECVQDMDHENMFWYRQDPGLGLRLIYFSYDVKMKEKGDIPEGYSVSREKKERFSLILESASTNQTSMYLCASSLRLAGGIAGTDTQYFGPGTRLTVL.

This clone occurred once. The genes are TRBV28 and TRBJ1-3; D not resolved. Germline-derived CDR1 and CDR2 are MDHEN and SYDVKM. There are 12 residues in the CDR3. V gave up 4 bases and J gave up 10 bases, with 11 bases separating them. The CDR3 nucleotides read TGTGCCAGCAGTTCCCCCCCTGCGACCATATATTTT. It translates to CASSSPPATIYF.

This chain joins TRBV11-2 and TRBJ2-1; D is possibly TRBD1 (5 bases). This CDR3 comprises 14 residues. Germline lookup yields CDR1 SGHAT and CDR2 FQNNGV. The V gene lost 3 bases and the J gene lost 6 bases, with 12 bases spanning the gap. CDR3 sequence reads: CASSFSRGGNEQFF. CDR3 coding DNA: TGTGCCAGCAGCTTTTCTAGGGGCGGCAATGAGCAGTTCTTC.

This CDR3 reads CASSLAGGTETQYF. The CDR3 DNA is TGTGCCAGCAGCTTGGCTGGAGGTACGGAGACCCAGTACTTC. The chain is built from TRBV7-2 and TRBJ2-5; a weak D match, TRBD2 (5 bases). Trimming left V 3 bases short and J 5 bases short, with 13 bases between. Per germline, CDR1 SGHTA and CDR2 FQGNSA. This CDR3 is 14 amino acids long.